A selection of T cell receptor beta chains follows, all from one sample in a study of identifying expanded T cells in peripheral blood. Here immunoSEQ multiplex PCR was the method, and the copy in TCRdb shows in-frame clones only, minus some. The profile shows some 120,000 clones, approximately 84% of them singletons. The specimen sequenced was blood. These receptors all stem from a person aged 18 to 75 in good health. CDR3s include the opening cysteine and the closing phenylalanine or tryptophan. Fields, in order: J gene, V gene, CDR3 length, D gene, clone size, CDR3 DNA, CDR3 protein. D genes are given only for firm matches. Size values are once, few and many counts, or a class for expanded clones, and some rows have none.

j_call: TRBJ2-7
v_call: TRBV6-5
cdr3_length: 15
d_call: NA
clone_size: few
cdr3_nt: TGTGCCACCCGAGGGGGACGGAGCTGGTCCTACGAGCAGTACTTC
cdr3_aa: CATRGGRSWSYEQYF

j_call: TRBJ1-3
v_call: TRBV2
cdr3_length: 15
d_call: TRBD1
clone_size: once
cdr3_nt: TGTGCCAGCAGTGGGGGGACAGTCCATGGAAACACCATATATTTT
cdr3_aa: CASSGGTVHGNTIYF

j_call: TRBJ2-2
v_call: TRBV19
cdr3_length: 15
d_call: TRBD1
clone_size: NA
cdr3_nt: TGTGCCAGTAGTATCCAGGGGGCGAACACCGGGGAGCTGTTTTTT
cdr3_aa: CASSIQGANTGELFF

j_call: TRBJ1-1
v_call: TRBV5-1
cdr3_length: 20
d_call: TRBD1
clone_size: NA
cdr3_nt: TGCGCCAGCAGCTTGGTACCGGGACAGAAACTGCTTAGAGCGTTTCATAAAGCTTTCTTT
cdr3_aa: CASSLVPGQKLLRAFHKAFF

j_call: TRBJ1-1
v_call: TRBV7-8
cdr3_length: 13
d_call: TRBD1
clone_size: NA
cdr3_nt: TGTGCCAGCAGCACGCGGGACAGTTTAGGAGCTTTCTTT
cdr3_aa: CASSTRDSLGAFF

j_call: TRBJ2-3
v_call: TRBV9
cdr3_length: 16
d_call: NA
clone_size: NA
cdr3_nt: TGTGCCAGCAGCGTAGGAGTAGGGGGATTCGCAGATACGCAGTATTTT
cdr3_aa: CASSVGVGGFADTQYF

j_call: TRBJ1-2
v_call: TRBV25-1
cdr3_length: 11
d_call: NA
clone_size: NA
cdr3_nt: TGTGCCAGCAGAGATGAGTATGGCTACACCTTC
cdr3_aa: CASRDEYGYTF

j_call: TRBJ2-5
v_call: TRBV19
cdr3_length: 17
d_call: NA
clone_size: NA
cdr3_nt: TGTGCCAGTAGTATAATAGGTGGGCTCCTGAATTGGGAGACCCAGTACTTC
cdr3_aa: CASSIIGGLLNWETQYF

j_call: TRBJ1-1
v_call: TRBV13
cdr3_length: 14
d_call: TRBD1
clone_size: NA
cdr3_nt: TGTGCCAGCAGCCCCACAGGGGCTGCCACTGAAGCTTTCTTT
cdr3_aa: CASSPTGAATEAFF

j_call: TRBJ1-2
v_call: TRBV2
cdr3_length: 17
d_call: NA
clone_size: NA
cdr3_nt: TGTGCCAGCAGTGATATTTTTTATGGGCAGCTTAACTATGGCTACACCTTC
cdr3_aa: CASSDIFYGQLNYGYTF

j_call: TRBJ2-3
v_call: TRBV9
cdr3_length: 16
d_call: TRBD2
clone_size: NA
cdr3_nt: TGTGCCAGCAGCGCCCCCACGGGGGGGGGCACAGATACGCAGTATTTT
cdr3_aa: CASSAPTGGGTDTQYF

j_call: TRBJ2-1
v_call: TRBV11-2
cdr3_length: 15
d_call: TRBD1
clone_size: NA
cdr3_nt: TGTGCCAGCAGCGTTACCCCGACAGGGACGAATGAGCAGTTCTTC
cdr3_aa: CASSVTPTGTNEQFF

j_call: TRBJ1-1
v_call: TRBV7-6
cdr3_length: 12
d_call: NA
clone_size: NA
cdr3_nt: TGTGCCAGCAGCCCTTCAGGCACTGAAGCTTTCTTT
cdr3_aa: CASSPSGTEAFF

j_call: TRBJ1-6
v_call: TRBV9
cdr3_length: 15
d_call: NA
clone_size: NA
cdr3_nt: TGTGCCAGCAGCGTCCGAGACAGGTTCGATTCACCCCTCCACTTT
cdr3_aa: CASSVRDRFDSPLHF

j_call: TRBJ2-1
v_call: TRBV30
cdr3_length: 13
d_call: TRBD1
clone_size: few
cdr3_nt: TGTGCCTGGAGTGTACGAGGGGGCTCTGAGCAGTTCTTC
cdr3_aa: CAWSVRGGSEQFF

j_call: TRBJ1-4
v_call: TRBV7-2
cdr3_length: 18
d_call: TRBD1
clone_size: NA
cdr3_nt: TGTGCCAGCAGCTTAGCGAGAGGGGGCGTGGGGACTAATGAAAAACTGTTTTTT
cdr3_aa: CASSLARGGVGTNEKLFF

j_call: TRBJ1-2
v_call: TRBV27
cdr3_length: 17
d_call: TRBD1
clone_size: NA
cdr3_nt: TGTGCCAGCAGTTTATCGATTGGGACAGGGGTTTTCGGTGGCTACACCTTC
cdr3_aa: CASSLSIGTGVFGGYTF

j_call: TRBJ2-3
v_call: TRBV6-5
cdr3_length: 13
d_call: NA
clone_size: NA
cdr3_nt: TGTGCCAGCTCCAGACAGATCACAGATACGCAGTATTTT
cdr3_aa: CASSRQITDTQYF

j_call: TRBJ1-4
v_call: TRBV4-1
cdr3_length: 14
d_call: NA
clone_size: NA
cdr3_nt: TGCGCCAGCAGCCAAGAAGCGGCGGGGGGCAGACTGTTTTTT
cdr3_aa: CASSQEAAGGRLFF

j_call: TRBJ1-6
v_call: TRBV2
cdr3_length: 17
d_call: NA
clone_size: NA
cdr3_nt: TGTGCCAGCAGTGCAACCGTTCGGAGGACGGATAATTCACCCCTCCACTTT
cdr3_aa: CASSATVRRTDNSPLHF

j_call: TRBJ2-7
v_call: TRBV2
cdr3_length: 16
d_call: TRBD2
clone_size: NA
cdr3_nt: TGTGCCAGCAGTGAATCTCAAGCGGGGGACTTCTACGAGCAGTACTTC
cdr3_aa: CASSESQAGDFYEQYF

j_call: TRBJ1-4
v_call: TRBV30
cdr3_length: 12
d_call: NA
clone_size: NA
cdr3_nt: TGTGCCTGGAGTCGTCGGGAAGAAAAACTGTTTTTT
cdr3_aa: CAWSRREEKLFF

j_call: TRBJ2-5
v_call: TRBV7-6
cdr3_length: 18
d_call: NA
clone_size: NA
cdr3_nt: TGTGCCAGCAGCCTGCCGGCATTTGGCAGGGGAACTCAAGAGACCCAGTACTTC
cdr3_aa: CASSLPAFGRGTQETQYF

j_call: TRBJ2-5
v_call: TRBV7-2
cdr3_length: 15
d_call: NA
clone_size: NA
cdr3_nt: TGTGCCAGCAGCGCCAGAAAGTCTATCGGGGAGACCCAGTACTTC
cdr3_aa: CASSARKSIGETQYF

j_call: TRBJ2-5
v_call: TRBV5-6
cdr3_length: 14
d_call: TRBD1
clone_size: NA
cdr3_nt: TGTGCCAGCAGCCCAGGGGGCTCGGGAGAGACCCAGTACTTC
cdr3_aa: CASSPGGSGETQYF

j_call: TRBJ2-5
v_call: TRBV19
cdr3_length: 15
d_call: NA
clone_size: NA
cdr3_nt: TGTGCCAGTAGTGCCCGGACAGCCTCCCAAGAGACCCAGTACTTC
cdr3_aa: CASSARTASQETQYF

j_call: TRBJ2-7
v_call: TRBV14
cdr3_length: 15
d_call: NA
clone_size: NA
cdr3_nt: TGTGCCAGCAGCCAAGATGGCGGGTTCCTCTACGAGCAGTACTTC
cdr3_aa: CASSQDGGFLYEQYF

j_call: TRBJ1-2
v_call: TRBV30
cdr3_length: 13
d_call: NA
clone_size: NA
cdr3_nt: TGTGCCTGGAACAGGGACTTCCCTGGGGGCTACACCTTC
cdr3_aa: CAWNRDFPGGYTF

j_call: TRBJ2-7
v_call: TRBV9
cdr3_length: 19
d_call: TRBD2
clone_size: NA
cdr3_nt: TGTGCCAGCAGCGCCCGACGGGGGGAGCCTGAAGGGAACTCCTACGAGCAGTACTTC
cdr3_aa: CASSARRGEPEGNSYEQYF

j_call: TRBJ2-7
v_call: TRBV2
cdr3_length: 13
d_call: NA
clone_size: NA
cdr3_nt: TGTGCCAGCAGTCCCGGGAACTCCTACGAGCAGTACTTC
cdr3_aa: CASSPGNSYEQYF

j_call: TRBJ2-6
v_call: TRBV4-2
cdr3_length: 16
d_call: NA
clone_size: NA
cdr3_nt: TGTGCCAGCAGCCAAGTCCAGGCAGCTGGGGCCAACGTCCTGACTTTC
cdr3_aa: CASSQVQAAGANVLTF

j_call: TRBJ1-2
v_call: TRBV18
cdr3_length: 16
d_call: NA
clone_size: NA
cdr3_nt: TGTGCCAGCTCACCAAATGCCGTGACAGCCAACTATGGCTACACCTTC
cdr3_aa: CASSPNAVTANYGYTF

j_call: TRBJ1-1
v_call: TRBV11-3
cdr3_length: 14
d_call: NA
clone_size: NA
cdr3_nt: TGTGCCAGCAGCTTAGAGGGGTCCTACACTGAAGCTTTCTTT
cdr3_aa: CASSLEGSYTEAFF

j_call: TRBJ2-5
v_call: TRBV19
cdr3_length: 12
d_call: NA
clone_size: NA
cdr3_nt: TGTGCCAGTAGTATTAGGGCGGAGACCCAGTACTTC
cdr3_aa: CASSIRAETQYF

j_call: TRBJ1-6
v_call: TRBV5-4
cdr3_length: 16
d_call: NA
clone_size: NA
cdr3_nt: TGTGCCAGCAGCTTGACGGGGCCAGCCGCTTCTTCACCCCTCCACTTT
cdr3_aa: CASSLTGPAASSPLHF

j_call: TRBJ2-3
v_call: TRBV7-2
cdr3_length: 15
d_call: NA
clone_size: NA
cdr3_nt: TGTGCCAGCAGCCCTAGCAAAGGACAAGCAGATACGCAGTATTTT
cdr3_aa: CASSPSKGQADTQYF

j_call: TRBJ1-4
v_call: TRBV18
cdr3_length: 13
d_call: NA
clone_size: NA
cdr3_nt: TGTGCCAGCTCACCGACCTTGCAAGGAAAACTGTTTTTT
cdr3_aa: CASSPTLQGKLFF

j_call: TRBJ2-7
v_call: TRBV10-2
cdr3_length: 14
d_call: TRBD2
clone_size: NA
cdr3_nt: TGCGCCAGCAATGTGGGGGGGAGCTCCTACGAGCAGTACTTC
cdr3_aa: CASNVGGSSYEQYF

j_call: TRBJ2-7
v_call: TRBV5-4
cdr3_length: 16
d_call: NA
clone_size: NA
cdr3_nt: TGTGCCAGCAGCTCGACGGAGGGACCAGGGTACTACGAGCAGTACTTC
cdr3_aa: CASSSTEGPGYYEQYF

j_call: TRBJ1-2
v_call: TRBV28
cdr3_length: 13
d_call: NA
clone_size: NA
cdr3_nt: TGTGCCAGCAGGGCTGGGACGGAGTATGGCTACACCTTC
cdr3_aa: CASRAGTEYGYTF

j_call: TRBJ1-2
v_call: TRBV7-9
cdr3_length: 15
d_call: NA
clone_size: NA
cdr3_nt: TGTGCCAGCAGCGAAGGACAGAAATCAGGCTATGGCTACACCTTC
cdr3_aa: CASSEGQKSGYGYTF

j_call: TRBJ2-1
v_call: TRBV6-5
cdr3_length: 15
d_call: NA
clone_size: NA
cdr3_nt: TGTGCCAGCAGTACGGACAAGTTCTCCTACAATGAGCAGTTCTTC
cdr3_aa: CASSTDKFSYNEQFF

j_call: TRBJ1-2
v_call: TRBV27
cdr3_length: 14
d_call: TRBD1
clone_size: NA
cdr3_nt: TGTGCCAGCAGTTCCCAGGGGGTACGAAATGGCTACACCTTC
cdr3_aa: CASSSQGVRNGYTF

j_call: TRBJ1-2
v_call: TRBV5-6
cdr3_length: 13
d_call: TRBD1
clone_size: once
cdr3_nt: TGTGCCAGCAGCTCCGGGACAGGGAAGGGCTACACCTTC
cdr3_aa: CASSSGTGKGYTF

j_call: TRBJ1-2
v_call: TRBV11-2
cdr3_length: 14
d_call: NA
clone_size: NA
cdr3_nt: TGTGCCAGCAGCTTAGGTCAGGGGTCCTATGGCTACACCTTC
cdr3_aa: CASSLGQGSYGYTF

j_call: TRBJ2-2
v_call: TRBV5-1
cdr3_length: 13
d_call: NA
clone_size: NA
cdr3_nt: TGCGCCAGCAGGTACACCATCACCGGGGAGCTGTTTTTT
cdr3_aa: CASRYTITGELFF

j_call: TRBJ2-7
v_call: TRBV4-3
cdr3_length: 16
d_call: TRBD1
clone_size: NA
cdr3_nt: TGCGCCAGCAGCCAAGTTTTATCGCTCAGGGGGCACGAGCAGTACTTC
cdr3_aa: CASSQVLSLRGHEQYF

j_call: TRBJ1-3
v_call: TRBV30
cdr3_length: 14
d_call: NA
clone_size: NA
cdr3_nt: TGTGCCTGGAGTATCCAGGGTACTGGAAACACCATATATTTT
cdr3_aa: CAWSIQGTGNTIYF

j_call: TRBJ1-2
v_call: TRBV15
cdr3_length: 17
d_call: NA
clone_size: NA
cdr3_nt: TGTGCCACCAGCAACCGACGCCCTTCTGGACAGAGCTATGGCTACACCTTC
cdr3_aa: CATSNRRPSGQSYGYTF

j_call: TRBJ1-5
v_call: TRBV7-2
cdr3_length: 13
d_call: NA
clone_size: few
cdr3_nt: TGTGCCAGCAGCTTCTCACTAAATCAGCCCCAGCATTTT
cdr3_aa: CASSFSLNQPQHF

j_call: TRBJ2-7
v_call: TRBV9
cdr3_length: 15
d_call: NA
clone_size: once
cdr3_nt: TGTGCCAGCAGCGTGGCGGGGACGGAAAGCTACGAGCAGTACTTC
cdr3_aa: CASSVAGTESYEQYF

j_call: TRBJ2-7
v_call: TRBV5-6
cdr3_length: 15
d_call: NA
clone_size: NA
cdr3_nt: TGTGCCAGCAGCGGGGGACCTACGAGCTCCTACGAGCAGTACTTC
cdr3_aa: CASSGGPTSSYEQYF

j_call: TRBJ2-1
v_call: TRBV6-5
cdr3_length: 15
d_call: TRBD1
clone_size: NA
cdr3_nt: TGTGCCAGCAGTCACCGGGACAGGGTAGGGAATGAGCAGTTCTTC
cdr3_aa: CASSHRDRVGNEQFF

j_call: TRBJ2-2
v_call: TRBV18
cdr3_length: 16
d_call: TRBD1
clone_size: NA
cdr3_nt: TGTGCCAGCTCTACCGGGACAGGGATGAACACCGGGGAGCTGTTTTTT
cdr3_aa: CASSTGTGMNTGELFF

j_call: TRBJ2-5
v_call: TRBV5-6
cdr3_length: 16
d_call: TRBD1
clone_size: NA
cdr3_nt: TGTGCCAGCAGCTTGGCCGGGACAGTATGGGGGAAGACCCAGTACTTC
cdr3_aa: CASSLAGTVWGKTQYF

j_call: TRBJ2-1
v_call: TRBV20-1
cdr3_length: 11
d_call: NA
clone_size: NA
cdr3_nt: TGCAGTGCTGTTGAGAAACACGAGCAGTTCTTC
cdr3_aa: CSAVEKHEQFF

j_call: TRBJ1-6
v_call: TRBV7-8
cdr3_length: 14
d_call: NA
clone_size: few
cdr3_nt: TGTGCCAGCAGCTTAGGGAACAGTAATTCACCCCTCCACTTT
cdr3_aa: CASSLGNSNSPLHF

j_call: TRBJ2-7
v_call: TRBV11-2
cdr3_length: 14
d_call: NA
clone_size: NA
cdr3_nt: TGTGCCAGCAGCTCCGACTGGGGGAGATACGAGCAGTACTTC
cdr3_aa: CASSSDWGRYEQYF

j_call: TRBJ2-3
v_call: TRBV5-1
cdr3_length: 16
d_call: TRBD2
clone_size: NA
cdr3_nt: TGCGCCAGCAGCTTAACTAGCGGGACCATCACAGATACGCAGTATTTT
cdr3_aa: CASSLTSGTITDTQYF

j_call: TRBJ1-1
v_call: TRBV4-1
cdr3_length: 18
d_call: NA
clone_size: NA
cdr3_nt: TGCGCCAGCAGCCCCAACTCGGAGCCGCGGGGGGGCGAGGCTGAAGCTTTCTTT
cdr3_aa: CASSPNSEPRGGEAEAFF